Detailed here is one T cell receptor (beta chain). The data were produced by immunoSEQ multiplex PCR, yet TCRdb's version contains in-frame clones alone and is incomplete. The table includes 65,000 or so clones, approximately 85% detected once. The source of the sample is a study of OX40 agonist ivuxolimab in advanced cancers. Here the sequenced sample was CD4+ or CD8+ T cells sorted from blood, taken in a trial of the OX40 agonist ivuxolimab. The TCR comes from an adult with an advanced solid tumor such as melanoma, head and neck, liver or kidney cancer.

The CDR3 loop reads CASSLGPSSAYGYTF. The CDR3 region has the DNA TGTGCCAGCAGCTTAGGCCCTTCCTCAGCGTATGGCTACACCTTC. The V and J genes are TRBV7-9 and TRBJ1-2, with no clear D. Trimming shortened V by 1 base and J by 5 bases, and 14 bases separated the two germline ends. Germline-derived CDR1 and CDR2 are SEHNR and FQNEAQ (reference sequence). The CDR3 has 15 amino acids.